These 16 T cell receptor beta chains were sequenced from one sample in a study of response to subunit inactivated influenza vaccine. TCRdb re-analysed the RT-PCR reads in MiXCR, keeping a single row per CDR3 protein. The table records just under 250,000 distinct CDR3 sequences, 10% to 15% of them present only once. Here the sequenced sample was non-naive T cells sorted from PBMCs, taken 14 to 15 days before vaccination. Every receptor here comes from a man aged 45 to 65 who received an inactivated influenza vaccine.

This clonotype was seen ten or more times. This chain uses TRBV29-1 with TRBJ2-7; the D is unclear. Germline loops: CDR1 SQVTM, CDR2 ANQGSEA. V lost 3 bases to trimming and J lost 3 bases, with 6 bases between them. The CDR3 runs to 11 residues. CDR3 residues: CSVDSGYEQYF. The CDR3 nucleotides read TGCAGCGTTGATTCAGGCTACGAGCAGTACTTC.

CDR3 coding DNA: TGTGCCAGCCCCCGTCAGGGCCCGCAACGGGGGACCCAGTACTTC. This translates into CASPRQGPQRGTQYF. The chain recombines TRBV6-4 with TRBJ2-5; D may match TRBD1 or TRBD2 (5 bases each). Germline assignment: CDR1 MRHNA and CDR2 SNTAGT. Trimming cost V 8 bases and J 7 bases, with 23 bases left between them. The CDR3 spans 15 residues.

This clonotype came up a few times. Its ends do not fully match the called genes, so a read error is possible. The CDR3 bases are TGTGCCAGTAAGCGCTCCAACAATGAGCAGTTCTTC. Its translation is CASKRSNNEQFF. The genes are TRBV28 and TRBJ2-1; D is uncertain. Germline V gene sequence: CDR1 MDHEN, CDR2 SYDVKM. The CDR3 loop spans 12 amino acids.

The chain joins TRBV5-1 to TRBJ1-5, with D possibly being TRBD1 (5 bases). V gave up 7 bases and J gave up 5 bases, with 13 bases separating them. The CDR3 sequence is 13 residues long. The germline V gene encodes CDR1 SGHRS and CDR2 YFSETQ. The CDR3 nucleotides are TGCGCCAGCTGTTCGGACATTCATCAGCCCCAGCATTTT. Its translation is CASCSDIHQPQHF.

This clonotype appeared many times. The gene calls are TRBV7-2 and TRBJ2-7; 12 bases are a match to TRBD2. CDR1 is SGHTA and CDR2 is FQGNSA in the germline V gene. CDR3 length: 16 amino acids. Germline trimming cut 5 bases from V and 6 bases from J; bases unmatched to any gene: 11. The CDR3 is CASSTSRRLAGAEQYF. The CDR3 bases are TGTGCCAGCAGCACCTCCCGGAGACTAGCGGGAGCCGAGCAGTACTTC.

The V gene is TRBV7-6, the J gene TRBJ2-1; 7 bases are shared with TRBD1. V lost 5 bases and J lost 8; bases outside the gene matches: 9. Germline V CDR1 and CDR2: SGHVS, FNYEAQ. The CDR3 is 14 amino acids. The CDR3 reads CASSGGQARDEQFF. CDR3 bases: TGTGCCAGCAGCGGTGGACAGGCCAGGGATGAGCAGTTCTTC.

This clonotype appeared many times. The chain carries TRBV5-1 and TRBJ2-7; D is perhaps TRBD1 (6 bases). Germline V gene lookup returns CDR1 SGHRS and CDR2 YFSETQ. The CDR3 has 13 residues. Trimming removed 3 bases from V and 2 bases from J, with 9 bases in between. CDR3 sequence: CASSSTGPYEQYF. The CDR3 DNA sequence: TGCGCCAGCAGCTCGACAGGCCCCTACGAGCAGTACTTC.

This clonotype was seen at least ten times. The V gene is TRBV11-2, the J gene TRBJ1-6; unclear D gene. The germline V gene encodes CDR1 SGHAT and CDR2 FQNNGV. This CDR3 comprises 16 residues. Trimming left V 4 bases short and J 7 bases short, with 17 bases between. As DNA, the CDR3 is TGTGCCAGCAGCTCCCTAAGGGCAGTCCGAAATTCACCCCTCCACTTT. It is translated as CASSSLRAVRNSPLHF.

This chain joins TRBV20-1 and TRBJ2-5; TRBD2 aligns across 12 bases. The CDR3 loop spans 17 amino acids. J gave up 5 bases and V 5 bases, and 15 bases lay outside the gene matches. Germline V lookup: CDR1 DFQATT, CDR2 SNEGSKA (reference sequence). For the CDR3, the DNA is TGCAGTGCTGACAACTTTAGACTAGCGGGGGTCCGGGAGACCCAGTACTTC. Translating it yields CSADNFRLAGVRETQYF.

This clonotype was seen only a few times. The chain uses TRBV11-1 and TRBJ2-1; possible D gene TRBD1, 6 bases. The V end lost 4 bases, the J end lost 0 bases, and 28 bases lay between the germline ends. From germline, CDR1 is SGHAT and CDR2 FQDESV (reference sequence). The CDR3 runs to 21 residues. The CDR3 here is CASSSRGQTRRSSTSYNEQFF. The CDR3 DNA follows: TGTGCCAGCAGCTCGAGAGGACAGACCCGGCGTTCCTCCACCTCCTACAATGAGCAGTTCTTC.

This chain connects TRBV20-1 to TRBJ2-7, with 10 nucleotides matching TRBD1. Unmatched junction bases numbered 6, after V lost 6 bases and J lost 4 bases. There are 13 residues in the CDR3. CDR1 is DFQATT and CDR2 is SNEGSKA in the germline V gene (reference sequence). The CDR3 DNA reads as TGCAGTGCCCCGGGACAGGGGTATTACGAGCAGTACTTC. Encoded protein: CSAPGQGYYEQYF.

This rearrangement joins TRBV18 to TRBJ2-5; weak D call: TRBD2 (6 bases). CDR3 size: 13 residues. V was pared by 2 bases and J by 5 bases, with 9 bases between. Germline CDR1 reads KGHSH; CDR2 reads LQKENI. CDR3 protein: CASSPWEAETQYF. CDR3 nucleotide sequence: TGTGCCAGCTCACCATGGGAGGCGGAGACCCAGTACTTC.

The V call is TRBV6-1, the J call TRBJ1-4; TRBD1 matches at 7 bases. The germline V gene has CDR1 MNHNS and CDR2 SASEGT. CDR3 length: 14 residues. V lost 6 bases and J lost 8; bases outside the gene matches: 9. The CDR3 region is CASSLNRGWEKLFF. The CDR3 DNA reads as TGTGCCAGCAGCCTTAACAGGGGTTGGGAAAAACTGTTTTTT.

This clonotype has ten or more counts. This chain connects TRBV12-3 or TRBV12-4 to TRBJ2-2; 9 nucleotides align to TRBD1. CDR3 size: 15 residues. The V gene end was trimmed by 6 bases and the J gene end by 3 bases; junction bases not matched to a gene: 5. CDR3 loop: CASSQGQGYTGELFF. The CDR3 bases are TGTGCCAGCAGCCAGGGACAGGGTTACACCGGGGAGCTGTTTTTT.

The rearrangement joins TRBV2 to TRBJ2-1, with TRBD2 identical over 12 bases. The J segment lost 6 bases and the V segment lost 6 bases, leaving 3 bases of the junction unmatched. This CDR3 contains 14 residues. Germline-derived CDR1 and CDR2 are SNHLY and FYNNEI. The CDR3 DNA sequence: TGTGCCAGCAGGACTAGCGGGAGACTCAATGAGCAGTTCTTC. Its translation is CASRTSGRLNEQFF.

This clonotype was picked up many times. The CDR3 loop reads CSARAPGLAAYNEQFF. The CDR3 DNA is TGCAGTGCTAGAGCACCGGGACTAGCGGCCTACAATGAGCAGTTCTTC. The chain employs TRBV20-1 and TRBJ2-1, with 11 bases matching TRBD2. This CDR3 is 16 amino acids long. The J segment lost 2 bases and the V segment lost 1 base, leaving 4 bases of the junction unmatched. The V gene's germline CDR1 is DFQATT and CDR2 SNEGSKA (reference sequence).